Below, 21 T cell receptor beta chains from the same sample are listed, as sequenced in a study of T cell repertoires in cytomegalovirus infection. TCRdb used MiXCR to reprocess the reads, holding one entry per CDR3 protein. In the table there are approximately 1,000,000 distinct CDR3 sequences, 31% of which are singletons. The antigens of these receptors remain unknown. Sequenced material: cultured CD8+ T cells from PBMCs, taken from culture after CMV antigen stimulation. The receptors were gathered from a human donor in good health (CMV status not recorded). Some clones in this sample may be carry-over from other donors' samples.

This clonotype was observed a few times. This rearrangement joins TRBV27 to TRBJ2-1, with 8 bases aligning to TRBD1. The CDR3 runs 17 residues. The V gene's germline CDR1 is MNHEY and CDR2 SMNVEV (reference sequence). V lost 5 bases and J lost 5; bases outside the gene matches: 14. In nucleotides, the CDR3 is TGTGCCAGCAGTCCGATGGCCGGACAGGGCCACCACAATGAGCAGTTCTTC. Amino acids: CASSPMAGQGHHNEQFF.

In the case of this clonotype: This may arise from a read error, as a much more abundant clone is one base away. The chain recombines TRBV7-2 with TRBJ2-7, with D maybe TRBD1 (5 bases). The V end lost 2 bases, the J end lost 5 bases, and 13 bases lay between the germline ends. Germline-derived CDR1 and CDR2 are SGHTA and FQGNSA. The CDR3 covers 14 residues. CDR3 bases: TGTGCCAGCAGCTTAAGAGCAGGGCGCAACGAGCAGTACTTC. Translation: CASSLRAGRNEQYF.

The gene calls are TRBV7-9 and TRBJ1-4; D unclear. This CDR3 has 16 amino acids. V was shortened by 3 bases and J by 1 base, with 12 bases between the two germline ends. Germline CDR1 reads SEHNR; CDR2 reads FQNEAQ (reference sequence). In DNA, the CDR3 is TGTGCCAGCAGCTTTGGAGATGGGGTAACTAATGAAAAACTGTTTTTT. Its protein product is CASSFGDGVTNEKLFF.

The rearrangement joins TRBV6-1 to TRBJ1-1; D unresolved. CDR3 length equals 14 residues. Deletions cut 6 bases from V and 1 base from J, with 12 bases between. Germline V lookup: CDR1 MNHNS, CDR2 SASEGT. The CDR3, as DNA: TGTGCCAGCAGCAAATCCGGGGAGAACACTGAAGCTTTCTTT. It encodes CASSKSGENTEAFF.

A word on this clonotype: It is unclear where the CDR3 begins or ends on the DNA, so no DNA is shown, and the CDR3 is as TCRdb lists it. CDR3 residues: CAVGTSVPATVKAGPGSYGYTF. The rearrangement links TRBV6-1 to TRBJ1-2; no DNA check was done on the table's D call, TRBD1. Germline assignment: CDR1 MNHNS and CDR2 SASEGT. The CDR3 length equals 22 residues, ends included.

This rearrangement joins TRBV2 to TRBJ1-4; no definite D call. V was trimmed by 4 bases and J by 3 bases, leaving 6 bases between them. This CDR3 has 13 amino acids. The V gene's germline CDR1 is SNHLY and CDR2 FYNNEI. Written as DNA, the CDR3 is TGTGCCAGCAGTGGGAGGGCTAATGAAAAACTGTTTTTT. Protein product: CASSGRANEKLFF.

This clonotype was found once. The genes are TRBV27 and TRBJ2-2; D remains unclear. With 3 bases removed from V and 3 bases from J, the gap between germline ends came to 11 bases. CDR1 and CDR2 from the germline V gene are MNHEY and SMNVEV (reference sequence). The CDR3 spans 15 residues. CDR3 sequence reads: CASSLKVPYTGELFF. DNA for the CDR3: TGTGCCAGCAGTTTGAAGGTTCCTTACACCGGGGAGCTGTTTTTT.

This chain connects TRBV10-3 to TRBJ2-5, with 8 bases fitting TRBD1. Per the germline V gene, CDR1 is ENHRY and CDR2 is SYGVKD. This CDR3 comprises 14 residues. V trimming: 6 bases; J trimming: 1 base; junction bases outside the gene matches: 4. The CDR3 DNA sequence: TGTGCCATCAGGGGGACAGGTATCCAAGAGACCCAGTACTTC. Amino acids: CAIRGTGIQETQYF.

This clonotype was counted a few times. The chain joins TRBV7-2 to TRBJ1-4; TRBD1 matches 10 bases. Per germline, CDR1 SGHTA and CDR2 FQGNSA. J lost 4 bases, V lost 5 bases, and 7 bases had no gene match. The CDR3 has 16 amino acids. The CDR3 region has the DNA TGTGCCAGCAGCCCTGACAGGGGGCGAGGTAATGAAAAACTGTTTTTT. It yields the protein CASSPDRGRGNEKLFF.

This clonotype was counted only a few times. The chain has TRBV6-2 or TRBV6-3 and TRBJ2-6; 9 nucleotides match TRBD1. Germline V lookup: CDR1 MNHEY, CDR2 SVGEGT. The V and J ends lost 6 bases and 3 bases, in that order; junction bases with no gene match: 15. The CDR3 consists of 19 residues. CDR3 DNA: TGTGCCAGCAGCCTGGTGGGGGGACAGGGTGCTTTTGGGGCCAACGTCCTGACTTTC. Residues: CASSLVGGQGAFGANVLTF.

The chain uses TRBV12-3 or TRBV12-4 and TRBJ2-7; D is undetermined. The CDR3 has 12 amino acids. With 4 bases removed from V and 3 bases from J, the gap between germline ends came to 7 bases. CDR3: CASSSTYYEQYF. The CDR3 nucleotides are TGTGCCAGCAGTTCGACGTACTACGAGCAGTACTTC.

CDR3 in amino acids: CASSLEASVGEQYF. The CDR3 nucleotides read TGTGCCAGCAGCTTAGAAGCTAGCGTTGGCGAGCAGTACTTC. This sequence joins TRBV7-9 and TRBJ2-7; maybe TRBD2 (6 bases). This CDR3 is built from 14 residues. Trimming took 1 base from V and 6 from J, leaving 13 bases between them. The germline V gene encodes CDR1 SEHNR and CDR2 FQNEAQ (reference sequence).

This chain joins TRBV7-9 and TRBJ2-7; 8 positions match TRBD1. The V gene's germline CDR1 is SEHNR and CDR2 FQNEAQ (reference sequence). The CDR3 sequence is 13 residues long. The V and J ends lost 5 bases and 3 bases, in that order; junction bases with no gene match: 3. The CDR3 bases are TGTGCCAGCAGCGACAGGGGTGACTACGAGCAGTACGTC. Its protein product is CASSDRGDYEQYV.

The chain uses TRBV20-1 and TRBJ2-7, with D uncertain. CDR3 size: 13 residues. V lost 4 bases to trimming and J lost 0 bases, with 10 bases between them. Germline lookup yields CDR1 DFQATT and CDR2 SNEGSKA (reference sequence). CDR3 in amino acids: CSANKRSSYEQYF. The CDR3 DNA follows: TGCAGTGCTAATAAGAGAAGCTCCTACGAGCAGTACTTC.

The DNA of the CDR3 is TGCAGTGCTAGAGATTGGACCGAGGGGACTGAAGCTTTCTTT. Amino acid sequence: CSARDWTEGTEAFF. This chain links TRBV20-1 with TRBJ1-1; tentatively, D is TRBD1 (5 bases). Trimming stripped 0 bases from V and 5 bases from J, with 13 bases between. CDR1 DFQATT and CDR2 SNEGSKA come from the germline V gene (reference sequence). The length of the CDR3 is 14 residues.

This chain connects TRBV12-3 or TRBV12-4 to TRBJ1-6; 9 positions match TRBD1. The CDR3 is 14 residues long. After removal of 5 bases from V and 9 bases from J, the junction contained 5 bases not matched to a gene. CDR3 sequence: CASSRTGVSSPLHF. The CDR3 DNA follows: TGTGCCAGCAGTCGGACAGGGGTTTCTTCACCCCTCCACTTT.

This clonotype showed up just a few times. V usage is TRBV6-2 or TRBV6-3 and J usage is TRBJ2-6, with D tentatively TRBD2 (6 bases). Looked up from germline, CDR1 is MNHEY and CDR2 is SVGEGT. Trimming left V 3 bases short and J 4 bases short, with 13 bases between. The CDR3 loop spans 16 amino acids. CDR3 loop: CASSYWGVLGANVLTF. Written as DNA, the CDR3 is TGTGCCAGCAGTTATTGGGGGGTACTCGGGGCCAACGTCCTGACTTTC.

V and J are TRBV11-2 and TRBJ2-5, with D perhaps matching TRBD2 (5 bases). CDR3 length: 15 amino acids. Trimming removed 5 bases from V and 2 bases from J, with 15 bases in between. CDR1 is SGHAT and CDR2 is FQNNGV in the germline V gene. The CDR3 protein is CASSPRAVPQETQYF. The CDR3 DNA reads TGTGCCAGCAGCCCCCGAGCGGTACCGCAAGAGACCCAGTACTTC.

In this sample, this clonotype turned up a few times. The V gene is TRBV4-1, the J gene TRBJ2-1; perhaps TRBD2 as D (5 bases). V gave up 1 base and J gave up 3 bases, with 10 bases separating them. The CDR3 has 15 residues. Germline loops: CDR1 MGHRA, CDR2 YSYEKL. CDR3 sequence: CASSQVREVYNEQFF. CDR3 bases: TGCGCCAGCAGCCAAGTCCGGGAAGTCTACAATGAGCAGTTCTTC.

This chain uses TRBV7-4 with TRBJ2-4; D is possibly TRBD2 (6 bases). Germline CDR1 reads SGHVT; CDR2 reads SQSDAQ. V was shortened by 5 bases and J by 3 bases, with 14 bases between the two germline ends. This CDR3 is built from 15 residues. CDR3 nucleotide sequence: TGTGCCAGCAGCGGAGGGACGTCGGGCAAAAACATTCAGTACTTC. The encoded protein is CASSGGTSGKNIQYF.

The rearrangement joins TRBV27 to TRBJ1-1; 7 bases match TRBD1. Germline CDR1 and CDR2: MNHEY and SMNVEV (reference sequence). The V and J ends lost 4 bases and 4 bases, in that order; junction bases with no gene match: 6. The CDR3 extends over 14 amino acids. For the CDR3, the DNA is TGTGCCAGCAGTTACGTCGGGACAGCCACTGAAGCTTTCTTT. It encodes CASSYVGTATEAFF.